Shown below are 23 T cell receptor beta chains from a single sample sequenced in a study of T cell repertoires in cytomegalovirus infection. MiXCR, run by TCRdb on the reads, gives a single entry per CDR3 protein. The sample carries roughly 500,000 distinct CDR3 sequences, 11% recorded once. Material for sequencing was PBMCs. These TCRs come from a human donor in good health (CMV status not recorded). Some clones in this sample may be carry-over from other donors' samples.

This clonotype has more than one count but fewer than ten. The V and J genes are TRBV5-1 and TRBJ2-1, with TRBD1 matching over 11 bases. Germline V lookup: CDR1 SGHRS, CDR2 YFSETQ. The junction had 9 bases not matched to a gene; V was cut back by 4 bases and J by 6 bases. This CDR3 spans 16 amino acids. DNA for the CDR3: TGCGCCAGCAGCCGGTTCTCGGGACAGGGGGTCAATGAGCAGTTCTTC. This encodes CASSRFSGQGVNEQFF.

This clonotype was counted ten times or more. The chain couples TRBV10-3 to TRBJ2-2; D is unclear. Germline V CDR1 and CDR2: ENHRY, SYGVKD. The CDR3 loop spans 14 amino acids. Trimming pared 10 bases from V and 1 base from J, leaving 13 bases between. The CDR3 here is CATRKGENTGELFF. The CDR3 nucleotides read TGTGCCACCCGGAAAGGCGAGAACACCGGGGAGCTGTTTTTT.

This clonotype turned up a few times. This rearrangement joins TRBV14 to TRBJ2-6; D remains ambiguous. V was clipped by 0 bases and J by 8 bases, with 11 bases between them. CDR3 size: 15 residues. Per the germline V gene, CDR1 is SGHDN and CDR2 is FVKESK. CDR3 amino acids: CASSQDFLRTNVLTF. CDR3 bases: TGTGCCAGCAGCCAAGATTTCTTGAGAACCAACGTCCTGACTTTC.

The V call is TRBV3-1, the J call TRBJ2-1, with 9 bases matching TRBD2. Losses at the gene ends were 0 bases for V and 7 bases for J; bases not matched to a gene: 7. CDR3 length: 16 amino acids. CDR1 LGHDT and CDR2 YNNKEL come from the germline V gene (reference sequence). This CDR3 is CASSQEWAGGLNEQFF. The CDR3, as DNA: TGTGCCAGCAGCCAAGAATGGGCGGGGGGGCTGAATGAGCAGTTCTTC.

The V and J genes are TRBV28 and TRBJ2-1, with 11 positions matching TRBD1. The CDR3 is made up of 18 amino acids. CDR1 MDHEN and CDR2 SYDVKM come from the germline V gene. J gave up 8 bases and V 3 bases, and 15 bases lay outside the gene matches. This CDR3 is CASSFPQADRGLAHEQFF. CDR3 sequence (DNA): TGTGCCAGCAGTTTTCCCCAAGCGGACAGGGGGCTCGCTCATGAGCAGTTCTTC.

In regard to this clonotype: A much larger clone lies a single base off, so this may be a read error. The chain couples TRBV10-3 to TRBJ1-2; D unresolved. The CDR3 totals 14 residues. V dropped 0 bases and J dropped 7 bases, with 12 bases sitting between them. Germline CDR1 is ENHRY and CDR2 is SYGVKD. This CDR3 is CAISESKQRGGYTF. CDR3 bases: TGTGCCATCAGTGAGTCAAAACAGCGCGGTGGCTACACCTTC.

Notes on this clonotype: This may stem from a read error, because a much larger clone lies one nucleotide away. The chain joins TRBV4-3 to TRBJ2-2; D gene ambiguous. In germline, CDR1 is LGHNA, CDR2 YSLEER. CDR3 length equals 14 residues. Trimming left V 1 base short and J 7 bases short, with 10 bases between. Here the CDR3 reads CASSQGRLDGELFF. CDR3 nucleotides: TGCGCCAGCAGCCAAGGGCGTCTGGACGGGGAGCTGTTTTTT.

This clonotype was seen a handful of times. The chain combines TRBV27 with TRBJ2-1; the match to TRBD2 covers 12 bases. V lost 3 bases, J lost 13 bases, and 16 bases stayed unmatched. The CDR3 totals 17 residues. In germline, CDR1 is MNHEY, CDR2 SMNVEV (reference sequence). The CDR3 DNA reads as TGTGCCAGCAGTTTTCCCCCGCTAGCGGGAGGGCCCACTGCCCAGTTCTTC. It specifies CASSFPPLAGGPTAQFF.

There are many counts of this clonotype. V and J are TRBV7-2 and TRBJ2-3; D gene unclear. Trimming pared 3 bases from V and 1 base from J, leaving 11 bases between. CDR3 length equals 15 residues. Looked up from germline, CDR1 is SGHTA and CDR2 is FQGNSA. The CDR3 reads CASSFSRRGTDTQYF. The CDR3 DNA is TGTGCCAGCAGCTTTTCTAGAAGGGGCACAGATACGCAGTATTTT.

This clonotype has more than one count but fewer than ten. This sequence joins TRBV4-2 and TRBJ2-3; TRBD2 agrees at 8 bases. Germline CDR1 and CDR2: LGHNA and YNFKEQ. CDR3 length: 17 amino acids. J lost 7 bases, V lost 3 bases, and 15 bases had no gene match. The CDR3 DNA reads as TGTGCCAGCAGCCAGACGGAGACGGGAGGGCCTATTAATACGCAGTATTTT. Translating gives CASSQTETGGPINTQYF.

This clonotype was seen many times. The chain employs TRBV5-6 and TRBJ1-1, with D possibly being TRBD1 (6 bases). Germline-derived CDR1 and CDR2 are SGHDT and YYEEEE. This CDR3 is 13 amino acids long. Between the trimmed V and J ends, which lost 2 bases and 6 bases, there was a span of 11 bases. The CDR3 DNA sequence: TGTGCCAGCAGCTTTCGCAGGGGTCCTGAAGCTTTCTTT. It encodes CASSFRRGPEAFF.

This clonotype came up a few times. The chain is built from TRBV13 and TRBJ1-3, with D unclear. CDR1 PRHDT and CDR2 FYEKMQ come from the germline V gene (reference sequence). V was clipped by 2 bases and J by 0 bases, with 14 bases between them. CDR3 size: 17 residues. The CDR3 loop is CASSLFGLGSSGNTIYF. The CDR3, as DNA: TGTGCCAGCAGCTTATTCGGGCTGGGGTCCTCTGGAAACACCATATATTTT.

The V call is TRBV9, the J call TRBJ2-3, with D tentatively TRBD1 (5 bases). The CDR3 extends over 14 amino acids. CDR1 and CDR2 (germline): SGDLS, YYNGEE. With 4 bases removed from V and 5 bases from J, the gap between germline ends came to 14 bases. The CDR3: CASSLRSRGDTQYF. DNA of the CDR3: TGTGCCAGCAGCCTCCGTTCAAGGGGAGATACGCAGTATTTT. Looking up the rest from reference TRBV9 and TRBJ2-3 gives the full variable domain: DSGVTQTPKHLITATGQRVTLRCSPRSGDLSVYWYQQSLDQGLQFLIQYYNGEERAKGNILERFSAQQFPDLHSELNLSSLELGDSALYFCASSLRSRGDTQYFGPGTRLTVL.

As concerns this clonotype: A much larger clonotype is one base distant, so this may be a read error. J is TRBJ2-5 and V is TRBV19; D might be TRBD2 (5 bases). CDR3 length: 13 amino acids. Germline CDR1 is LNHDA and CDR2 is SQIVND (reference sequence). CDR3 residues: CDSSPLGGETQYF. The DNA for the CDR3 is TGTGACAGTAGCCCCCTTGGAGGAGAGACCCAGTACTTC.

This chain joins TRBV2 and TRBJ1-1; D gene uncertain. The CDR3 length is 15 residues. Germline values: CDR1 SNHLY, CDR2 FYNNEI. Between the trimmed V and J ends, which lost 2 bases and 3 bases, there was a span of 13 bases. CDR3 bases: TGTGCCAGCAGTGAACGCCGGGATAGGGACACTGAAGCTTTCTTT. It yields the protein CASSERRDRDTEAFF.

This clonotype occurred many times. The chain joins TRBV5-1 to TRBJ2-3; 10 nucleotides line up with TRBD2. The CDR3 spans 16 residues. Germline V CDR1 and CDR2: SGHRS, YFSETQ. Unmatched junction bases numbered 7, after V lost 4 bases and J lost 2 bases. CDR3 loop: CASSRPLAGFTDTQYF. CDR3 nucleotide sequence: TGCGCCAGCAGCCGCCCACTAGCGGGGTTCACAGATACGCAGTATTTT. Supplemented by reference TRBV5-1 and TRBJ2-3, the full variable domain reads KAGVTQTPRYLIKTRGQQVTLSCSPISGHRSVSWYQQTPGQGLQFLFEYFSETQRNKGNFPGRFSGRQFSNSRSEMNVSTLELGDSALYLCASSRPLAGFTDTQYFGPGTRLTVL.

The sample holds many counts of this clonotype. The V gene is TRBV7-3, the J gene TRBJ2-1; 11 nucleotides align to TRBD2. Germline CDR1 SGHTA, CDR2 FQGTGA. J was trimmed by 10 bases and V by 5 bases; bases with no gene match: 10. The CDR3 extends over 15 amino acids. As DNA, the CDR3 is TGTGCCAGCAGCCCCAGACTAGCGGGGTTAACAGAGCAGTTCTTC. Translated: CASSPRLAGLTEQFF. Looking up the rest from reference TRBV7-3 and TRBJ2-1 gives the full variable domain: GAGVSQTPSNKVTEKGKYVELRCDPISGHTALYWYRQSLGQGPEFLIYFQGTGAADDSGLPNDRFFAVRPEGSVSTLKIQRTERGDSAVYLCASSPRLAGLTEQFFGPGTRLTVL.

This rearrangement joins TRBV5-5 to TRBJ1-2, with 9 positions matching TRBD1. Losses at the gene ends were 10 bases for V and 6 bases for J; bases not matched to a gene: 16. The CDR3 spans 15 residues. The germline gives CDR1 SGHKS, CDR2 YYEKEE (reference sequence). As DNA, the CDR3 is TGTGCCGGAGGGCAACCGGGACAGGGTTGGGATGGCTACACCTTC. Translated: CAGGQPGQGWDGYTF.

This clonotype was counted at least ten times. The V and J genes are TRBV27 and TRBJ1-5; TRBD1 might be the D (6 bases). CDR1 and CDR2 from the germline V gene are MNHEY and SMNVEV (reference sequence). Trimming took off 4 bases at V and 3 bases at J, with 13 bases between the two ends. The CDR3 is 15 residues long. CDR3 protein: CASSSRQDLNQPQHF. CDR3 nucleotides: TGTGCCAGCAGTTCCAGACAGGATCTCAATCAGCCCCAGCATTTT.

Ten or more counts support this clonotype. J is TRBJ2-2 and V is TRBV4-2; 7 bases agree with TRBD2. The CDR3 sequence is 16 residues long. CDR1 LGHNA and CDR2 YNFKEQ come from the germline V gene. V lost 4 bases and J lost 5; bases outside the gene matches: 10. The CDR3 region is CASSREEIGRTGELFF. The CDR3 DNA is TGTGCCAGCAGCCGCGAGGAAATCGGGAGGACCGGGGAGCTGTTTTTT.

This clonotype came up many times. The chain couples TRBV2 to TRBJ1-4, with a tentative D call TRBD1 (5 bases). CDR1 SNHLY and CDR2 FYNNEI come from the germline V gene. The CDR3 sequence is 15 residues long. V shed 4 bases and J shed 5 bases, with 14 bases lying between them. The CDR3 bases are TGTGCCAGCAGTGGTCGCGGAAGGGGCAATGAAAAACTGTTTTTT. Its translation is CASSGRGRGNEKLFF. Together with reference TRBV2 and TRBJ1-4, the CDR3 gives the full variable domain: EPEVTQTPSHQVTQMGQEVILRCVPISNHLYFYWYRQILGQKVEFLVSFYNNEISEKSEIFDDQFSVERPDGSNFTLKIRSTKLEDSAMYFCASSGRGRGNEKLFFGSGTQLSVL.

There are a few counts of this clonotype. The chain is built from TRBV2 and TRBJ1-2; D ambiguous. Germline CDR1 and CDR2: SNHLY and FYNNEI. Trimming pared 8 bases from V and 7 bases from J, leaving 11 bases between. The CDR3 has 11 residues. The CDR3: CASPPTGGYTF. The CDR3 DNA is TGTGCCAGCCCCCCCACCGGTGGCTACACCTTC.

The table lists this clonotype with many counts. The chain recombines TRBV6-1 with TRBJ2-1; no clear D. Germline assignment: CDR1 MNHNS and CDR2 SASEGT. V lost 5 bases to trimming and J lost 7 bases, with 12 bases between them. The CDR3 has 13 residues. The DNA for the CDR3 is TGTGCCAGCAGTTTGGGCAGATTTAATGAGCAGTTCTTC. Protein product: CASSLGRFNEQFF.